The clone carrying this TCR beta chain showed up many times. The antigen is undetermined. CDR1 MGHRA and CDR2 YSYEKL come from the germline V gene. There are 15 residues in the CDR3. V was pared by 3 bases and J by 1 base, with 9 bases between. This sample was included in a study of early T cells in non-severe SARS-CoV-2 infection. Study as a whole: Sequenced material consisted of bulk RNA (from unsorted whole blood), and chains were unpaired. Study-level findings and limits: CD4 and private specificities were missed by VDJdb matching, which favored anti-spike CD8 responses.

TCRdb called the 5' RACE reads again in MiXCR, with one record for every CDR3 protein. The repertoire has fewer than 55,000 distinct CDR3 sequences, roughly 4% of them found once; the top ten carry about 3%. This clonotype originated in an adult who was a healthcare worker with PCR-confirmed SARS-CoV-2 infection or an uninfected control (not recorded which). The specimen sequenced was whole blood. This sequence joins TRBV4-1 and TRBJ2-2; D is undetermined. The CDR3 DNA follows: TGCGCCAGCAGCCAGGAAGGAAGGAACACCGGGGAGCTGTTTTTT. Amino acids: CASSQEGRNTGELFF.